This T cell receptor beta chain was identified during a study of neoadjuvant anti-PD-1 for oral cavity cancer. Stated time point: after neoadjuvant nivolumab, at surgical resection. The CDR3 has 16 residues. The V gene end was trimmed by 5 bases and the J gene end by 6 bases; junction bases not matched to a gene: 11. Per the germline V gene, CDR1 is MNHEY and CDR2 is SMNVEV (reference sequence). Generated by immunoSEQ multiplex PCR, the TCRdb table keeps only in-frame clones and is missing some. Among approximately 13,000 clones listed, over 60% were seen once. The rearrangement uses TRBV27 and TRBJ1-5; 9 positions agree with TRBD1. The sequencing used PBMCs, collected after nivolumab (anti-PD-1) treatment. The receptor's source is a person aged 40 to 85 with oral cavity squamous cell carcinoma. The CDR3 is CASSPDRGTMIQPQHF. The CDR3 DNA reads TGTGCCAGCAGTCCGGACAGGGGCACGATGATTCAGCCCCAGCATTTT.